By its share, the clone carrying this TCR beta chain is medium-sized. Its cognate antigen is unknown. This entry comes from a study of breast tumors, draining lymph nodes, adjacent tissues. Study-wide findings and caveats: The lymph node origin of tumor T cells was framed as consistent with a hypothesis, not demonstrated.

TCRdb redid the calling of the multiplex PCR reads with MiXCR, one entry per CDR3 protein. The sample holds more than 15,000 distinct CDR3 sequences, 60% to 70% seen once. CDR3 size: 13 residues. Germline CDR1 SNHLY, CDR2 FYNNEI. Trimming left V 7 bases short and J 4 bases short, with 11 bases between. J is TRBJ1-5 and V is TRBV2, with no clear D. This clonotype originated in a female donor with breast cancer. Some clones in this sample may be carry-over from other donors' samples. The sequenced sample was tumor-adjacent breast tissue. This CDR3 is CASMLGQNQPQHF. CDR3 coding DNA: TGTGCCAGCATGCTGGGCCAAAATCAGCCCCAGCATTTT.